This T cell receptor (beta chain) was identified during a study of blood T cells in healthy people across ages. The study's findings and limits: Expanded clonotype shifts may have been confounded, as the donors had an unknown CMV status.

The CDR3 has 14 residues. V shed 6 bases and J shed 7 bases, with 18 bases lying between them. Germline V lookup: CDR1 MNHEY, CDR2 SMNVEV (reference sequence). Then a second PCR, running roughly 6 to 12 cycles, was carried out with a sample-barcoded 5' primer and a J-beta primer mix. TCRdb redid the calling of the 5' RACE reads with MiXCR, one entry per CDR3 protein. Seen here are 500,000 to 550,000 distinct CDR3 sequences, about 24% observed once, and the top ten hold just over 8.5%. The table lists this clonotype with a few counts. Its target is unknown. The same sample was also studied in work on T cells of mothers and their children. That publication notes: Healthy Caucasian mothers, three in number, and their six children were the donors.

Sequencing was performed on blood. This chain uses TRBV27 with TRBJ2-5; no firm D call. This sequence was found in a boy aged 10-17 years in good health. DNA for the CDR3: TGTGCCAGCAGCCCGGCCCTCGCACCCGGGACCCAGTACTTC. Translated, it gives CASSPALAPGTQYF.